The TCR beta chain under discussion was sequenced for a study of T cell responses to AZD1222 COVID-19 vaccine. Whole-study results and caveats: Per reports, nearly half of all spike-specific TCRs target regions that are unmutated in variants.

It was second doses at about 4 or about 12 weeks that were pooled. CDR1 is SGHDT, CDR2 YYEEEE, per germline. The CDR3 consists of 15 residues. Trimming took off 4 bases at V and 1 base at J, with 14 bases between the two ends. Concerning this clone: Its matching antigen is unknown.

Measured with immunoSEQ multiplex PCR; TCRdb has only the in-frame clones, and not every one. The sample gives roughly 100,000 clones, nearly 90% of which show up once; 2% to 3% is in the top ten. Sample: peripheral blood, taken 28 days after the second AZD1222 dose. The gene calls are TRBV5-6 and TRBJ1-2, with a possible D match to TRBD1 (6 bases). The TCR sequence derives from an adult who received the AZD1222 COVID-19 vaccine. The chain's CDR3 is CASSKRDTLNYGYTF. CDR3 coding DNA: TGTGCCAGCAGCAAACGGGACACCCTTAACTATGGCTACACCTTC. The full variable domain, with the rest looked up from reference TRBV5-6 and TRBJ1-2, is DAGVTQSPTHLIKTRGQQVTLRCSPKSGHDTVSWYQQALGQGPQFIFQYYEEEERQRGNFPDRFSGHQFPNYSSELNVNALLLGDSALYLCASSKRDTLNYGYTFGSGTRLTVV.